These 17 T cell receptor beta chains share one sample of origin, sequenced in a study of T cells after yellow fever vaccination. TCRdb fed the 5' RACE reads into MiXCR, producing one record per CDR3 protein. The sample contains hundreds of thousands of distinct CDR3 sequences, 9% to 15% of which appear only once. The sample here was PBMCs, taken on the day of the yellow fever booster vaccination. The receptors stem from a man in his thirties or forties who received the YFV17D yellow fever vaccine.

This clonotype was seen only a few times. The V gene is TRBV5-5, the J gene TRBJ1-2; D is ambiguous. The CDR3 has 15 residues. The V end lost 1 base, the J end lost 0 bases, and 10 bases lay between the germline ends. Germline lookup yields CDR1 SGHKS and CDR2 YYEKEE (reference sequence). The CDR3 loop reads CASSLSDMTNYGYTF. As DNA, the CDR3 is TGTGCCAGCAGCTTGAGCGACATGACTAACTATGGCTACACCTTC.

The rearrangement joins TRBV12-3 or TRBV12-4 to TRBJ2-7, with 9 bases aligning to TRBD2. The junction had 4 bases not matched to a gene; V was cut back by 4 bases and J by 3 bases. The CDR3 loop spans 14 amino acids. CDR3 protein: CASSSGSGSYEQYF. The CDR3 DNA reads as TGTGCCAGCAGTTCAGGTAGCGGGAGCTACGAGCAGTACTTC.

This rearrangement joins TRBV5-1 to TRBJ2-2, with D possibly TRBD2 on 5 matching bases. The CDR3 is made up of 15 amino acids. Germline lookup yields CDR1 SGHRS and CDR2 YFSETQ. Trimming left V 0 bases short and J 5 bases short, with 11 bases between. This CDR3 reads CASSLAGNPTGELFF. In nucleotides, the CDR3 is TGCGCCAGCAGCTTGGCGGGGAATCCTACCGGGGAGCTGTTTTTT. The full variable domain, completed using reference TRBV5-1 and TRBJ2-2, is KAGVTQTPRYLIKTRGQQVTLSCSPISGHRSVSWYQQTPGQGLQFLFEYFSETQRNKGNFPGRFSGRQFSNSRSEMNVSTLELGDSALYLCASSLAGNPTGELFFGEGSRLTVL.

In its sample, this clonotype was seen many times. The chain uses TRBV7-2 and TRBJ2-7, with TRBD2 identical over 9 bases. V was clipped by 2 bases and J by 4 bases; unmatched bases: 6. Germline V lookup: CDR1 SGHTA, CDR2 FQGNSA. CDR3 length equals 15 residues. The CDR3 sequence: CASSLQRGDMYEQYF. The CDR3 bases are TGTGCCAGCAGCTTACAGCGGGGGGACATGTACGAGCAGTACTTC.

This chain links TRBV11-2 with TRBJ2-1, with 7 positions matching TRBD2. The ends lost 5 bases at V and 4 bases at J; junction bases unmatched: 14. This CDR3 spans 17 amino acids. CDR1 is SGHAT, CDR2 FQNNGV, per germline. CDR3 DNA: TGTGCCAGCAGCCCTCCGTCAGCGGGAAAGGGATACAATGAGCAGTTCTTC. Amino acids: CASSPPSAGKGYNEQFF.

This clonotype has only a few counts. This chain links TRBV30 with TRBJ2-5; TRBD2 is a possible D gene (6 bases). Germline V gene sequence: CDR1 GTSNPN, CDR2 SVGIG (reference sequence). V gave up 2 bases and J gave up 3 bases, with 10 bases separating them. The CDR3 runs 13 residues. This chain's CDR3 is CAWSLTSKETQYF. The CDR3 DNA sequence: TGTGCCTGGAGTCTCACTAGCAAAGAGACCCAGTACTTC.

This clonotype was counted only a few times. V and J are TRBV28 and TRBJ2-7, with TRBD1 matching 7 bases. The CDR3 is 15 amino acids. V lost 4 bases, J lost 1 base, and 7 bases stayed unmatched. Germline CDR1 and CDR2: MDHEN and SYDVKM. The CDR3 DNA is TGTGCCAGCAGTTATGAGGGGGCGCTTTCCTACGAGCAGTACTTC. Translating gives CASSYEGALSYEQYF.

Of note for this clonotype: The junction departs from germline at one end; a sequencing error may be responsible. In DNA form, the CDR3 reads TGCAGGGCTAGCCCTGCTAGACTCCTTAACACCGGGGAGCTGTTTTTT. Translation gives CRASPARLLNTGELFF. The chain has TRBV20-1 and TRBJ2-2, with a possible D match to TRBD2 (5 bases). CDR1 is DFQATT and CDR2 is SNEGSKA in the germline V gene (reference sequence). This CDR3 is built from 16 residues.

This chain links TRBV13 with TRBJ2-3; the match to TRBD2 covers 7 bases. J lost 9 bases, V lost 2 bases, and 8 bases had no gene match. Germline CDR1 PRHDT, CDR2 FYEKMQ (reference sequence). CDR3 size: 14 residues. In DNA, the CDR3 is TGTGCCAGCAGCTTAAGGCGGGAGAATCCCACGCAGTATTTT. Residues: CASSLRRENPTQYF. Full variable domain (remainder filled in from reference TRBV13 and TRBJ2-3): AAGVIQSPRHLIKEKRETATLKCYPIPRHDTVYWYQQGPGQDPQFLISFYEKMQSDKGSIPDRFSAQQFSDYHSELNMSSLELGDSALYFCASSLRRENPTQYFGPGTRLTVL.

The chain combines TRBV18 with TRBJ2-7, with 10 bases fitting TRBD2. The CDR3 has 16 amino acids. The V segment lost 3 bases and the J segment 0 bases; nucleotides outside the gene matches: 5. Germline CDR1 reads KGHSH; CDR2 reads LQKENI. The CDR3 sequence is CASSPLSGGSSYEQYF. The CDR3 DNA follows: TGTGCCAGCTCACCGCTTAGCGGGGGGAGCTCCTACGAGCAGTACTTC.

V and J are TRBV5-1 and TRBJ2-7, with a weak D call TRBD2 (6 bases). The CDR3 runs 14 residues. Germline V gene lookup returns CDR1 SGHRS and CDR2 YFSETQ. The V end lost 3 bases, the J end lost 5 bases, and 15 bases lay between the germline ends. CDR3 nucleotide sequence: TGCGCCAGCAGCTCCCAAGGAGGAGGGGACGAGCAGTACTTC. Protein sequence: CASSSQGGGDEQYF.

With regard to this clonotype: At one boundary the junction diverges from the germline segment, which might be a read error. This chain's CDR3 is CSVRTDNSNQPKHF. The CDR3 nucleotides read TGCAGCGTTCGGACAGATAATAGCAATCAGCCCAAGCATTTT. The chain is built from TRBV29-1 and TRBJ1-5, with a tentative D call TRBD1 (6 bases). This CDR3 comprises 14 residues. Germline V gene sequence: CDR1 SQVTM, CDR2 ANQGSEA.

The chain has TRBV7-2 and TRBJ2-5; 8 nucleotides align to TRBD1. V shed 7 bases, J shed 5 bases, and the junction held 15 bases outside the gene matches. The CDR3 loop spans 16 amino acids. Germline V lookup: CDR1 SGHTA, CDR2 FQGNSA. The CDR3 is CASTSRGQGAFETQYF. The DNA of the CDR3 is TGTGCCAGCACCTCCCGAGGGCAGGGGGCTTTTGAGACCCAGTACTTC.

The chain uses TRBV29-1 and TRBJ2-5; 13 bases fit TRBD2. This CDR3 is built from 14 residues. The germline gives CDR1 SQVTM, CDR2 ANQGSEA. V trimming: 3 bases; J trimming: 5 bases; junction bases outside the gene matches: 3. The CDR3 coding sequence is TGCAGCGTTGACGGGACTAGCGGGATTGAGACCCAGTACTTC. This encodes CSVDGTSGIETQYF.

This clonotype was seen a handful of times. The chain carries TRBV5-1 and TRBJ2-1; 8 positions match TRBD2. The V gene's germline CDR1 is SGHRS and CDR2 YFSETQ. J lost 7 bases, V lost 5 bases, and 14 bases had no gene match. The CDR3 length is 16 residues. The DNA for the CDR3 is TGCGCCAGCAGGCCTGGGCCGGGACTAGTGGGTAATGAGCAGTTCTTC. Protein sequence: CASRPGPGLVGNEQFF. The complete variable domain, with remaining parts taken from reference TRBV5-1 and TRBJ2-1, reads KAGVTQTPRYLIKTRGQQVTLSCSPISGHRSVSWYQQTPGQGLQFLFEYFSETQRNKGNFPGRFSGRQFSNSRSEMNVSTLELGDSALYLCASRPGPGLVGNEQFFGPGTRLTVL.

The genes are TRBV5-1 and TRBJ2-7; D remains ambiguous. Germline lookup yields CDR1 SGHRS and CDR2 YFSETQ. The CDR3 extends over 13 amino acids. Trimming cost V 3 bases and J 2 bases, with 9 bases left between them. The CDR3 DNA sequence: TGCGCCAGCAGCTCGGCTGAAACCTACGAGCAGTACTTC. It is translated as CASSSAETYEQYF.

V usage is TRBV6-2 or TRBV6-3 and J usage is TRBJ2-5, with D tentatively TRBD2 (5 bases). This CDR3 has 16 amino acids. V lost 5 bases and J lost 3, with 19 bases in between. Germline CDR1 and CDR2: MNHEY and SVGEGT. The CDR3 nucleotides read TGTGCCAGCAGTGACATATCGGAGGCGCGGGAAGAGACCCAGTACTTC. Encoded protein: CASSDISEAREETQYF.